The clone carrying this T cell receptor (beta chain) was detected only a few times. What it binds is not known. The sample is drawn from a study of human T cells and chemical hapten exposure. Findings and caveats of the study: Expanded TCRs clustered into significantly more large CDR3 similarity groups than controls, the analysis revealed. No change in TCRs above 1 in 1000 frequency was produced by DPC sensitization.

Via MiXCR, TCRdb re-called the RACE reads, giving one row per CDR3 protein. The table includes around 300,000 distinct CDR3 sequences, around 5.5% detected once. CDR3 length: 13 amino acids. Germline V gene data show CDR1 as DFQATT and CDR2 as SNEGSKA (reference sequence). J lost 5 bases, V lost 6 bases, and 5 bases had no gene match. Documented time point: pre-sensitization, week 0. Indicated treatment: therapeutic diphenylcyclopropenone sensitization with weekly scalp DPC. The chain employs TRBV20-1 and TRBJ1-4; 8 bases align to TRBD1. Sequenced material: whole blood, taken in connection with sensitization to the hapten diphenylcyclopropenone (DPC). The sequence derives from a woman between 18 and 30 years old with alopecia areata. Some clones in this sample may be carry-over from other donors' samples. The CDR3 loop is CSAGRTGNEKLFF. CDR3 coding DNA: TGCAGTGCAGGGAGGACAGGGAATGAAAAACTGTTTTTT.